What follows are 12 T cell receptor beta chains derived from one specimen sequenced in a study of cytotoxic CD8 clonotypes in ibrutinib-treated CLL. Data came from immunoSEQ multiplex PCR; TCRdb stores just in-frame clones and leaves some out. In the table there are just over 200,000 clones, just over 70% of which are singletons. The sample consisted of PBMCs, taken after 12 months of ibrutinib treatment. These receptors were taken from a human donor with chronic lymphocytic leukemia.

The CDR3 DNA follows: TGCGCCAGCAGCCTCAGGGGAGGGAGGAATTCACCCCTCCACTTT. Translated: CASSLRGGRNSPLHF. This chain joins TRBV4-1 and TRBJ1-6; D might be TRBD1 (6 bases). The length of the CDR3 is 15 residues. Germline V CDR1 and CDR2: MGHRA, YSYEKL. The V end was cut by 4 bases, the J end by 7 bases, with 14 bases between.

In its sample, this clone was seen once. The chain employs TRBV25-1 and TRBJ2-1; 7 bases match TRBD2. The CDR3 sequence is 15 residues long. Germline V lookup: CDR1 MGHDK, CDR2 SYGVNS. V was clipped by 2 bases and J by 4 bases; unmatched bases: 5. CDR3 sequence: CASSEGASGYNEQFF. The CDR3 DNA reads as TGTGCCAGCAGTGAAGGGGCTAGCGGATACAATGAGCAGTTCTTC.

The genes are TRBV5-1 and TRBJ2-1; D is uncertain. This CDR3 is 13 amino acids long. CDR1 is SGHRS, CDR2 YFSETQ, per germline. Deletions cut 0 bases from V and 7 bases from J, with 8 bases between. The CDR3 loop reads CASSLDHWNEQFF. CDR3 coding DNA: TGCGCCAGCAGCTTGGACCACTGGAATGAGCAGTTCTTC.

V gene TRBV5-1 combines with J gene TRBJ2-5; 10 nucleotides match TRBD2. With 2 bases clipped from V and 4 bases from J, the junction kept 5 bases outside the gene matches. CDR3 length equals 15 residues. Germline V gives CDR1 SGHRS, CDR2 YFSETQ. The CDR3 region has the DNA TGCGCCAGCAGCTTAACTAGCGGGGCCCTAGAGACCCAGTACTTC. Protein: CASSLTSGALETQYF.

This chain joins TRBV19 and TRBJ1-1, with TRBD1 identical over 10 bases. Germline V lookup: CDR1 LNHDA, CDR2 SQIVND (reference sequence). Unmatched junction bases numbered 11, after V lost 5 bases and J lost 5 bases. This CDR3 contains 16 residues. CDR3 in DNA: TGTGCCAGTAGTCACCCGGGACAGGGGAGTGGAACTGAAGCTTTCTTT. Translating gives CASSHPGQGSGTEAFF. Looking up the rest from reference TRBV19 and TRBJ1-1 gives the full variable domain: DGGITQSPKYLFRKEGQNVTLSCEQNLNHDAMYWYRQDPGQGLRLIYYSQIVNDFQKGDIAEGYSVSREKKESFPLTVTSAQKNPTAFYLCASSHPGQGSGTEAFFGQGTRLTVV.

This clone has a handful of counts. In DNA, the CDR3 is TGTGCCAGCAGCGTACAGGGACCCGGGGAGCTGTTTTTT. It specifies CASSVQGPGELFF. The chain couples TRBV9 to TRBJ2-2; the D gene could be TRBD1 or TRBD2 (5 bases each). Deletions cut 1 base from V and 6 bases from J, with 7 bases between. Germline assignment: CDR1 SGDLS and CDR2 YYNGEE. This CDR3 comprises 13 residues.

This chain's CDR3 is CASRRAGVSEAFF. The CDR3 DNA reads TGTGCCAGTAGGCGGGCAGGGGTTTCTGAAGCTTTCTTT. This chain uses TRBV28 with TRBJ1-1; D perhaps matches TRBD1 (6 bases). Germline lookup yields CDR1 MDHEN and CDR2 SYDVKM. This CDR3 is built from 13 residues. With 9 bases removed from V and 6 bases from J, the gap between germline ends came to 17 bases.

The V and J genes are TRBV5-6 and TRBJ2-7, with 7 bases lining up with TRBD2. Germline V gene lookup returns CDR1 SGHDT and CDR2 YYEEEE. Trimming at V came to 0 bases and at J to 5 bases, leaving 5 bases not matched to a gene. The length of the CDR3 is 14 residues. The CDR3, as DNA: TGTGCCAGCAGCTTGGCCGGGGGAGGGAACGAGCAGTACTTC. Its protein product is CASSLAGGGNEQYF.

V is TRBV11-2 and J is TRBJ2-7, with 7 bases that match TRBD1. This CDR3 has 13 residues. Losses at the gene ends were 3 bases for V and 6 bases for J; bases not matched to a gene: 5. CDR1 and CDR2 from the germline V gene are SGHAT and FQNNGV. CDR3 region: CASSLDRLGEQYF. CDR3 DNA sequence: TGTGCCAGCAGCTTGGACAGGTTAGGCGAGCAGTACTTC.

The chain links TRBV4-3 to TRBJ1-5; D is unclear. Germline loops: CDR1 LGHNA, CDR2 YSLEER. V was shortened by 0 bases and J by 0 bases, with 12 bases between the two germline ends. This CDR3 spans 17 amino acids. CDR3 sequence: CASSQDKGATSNQPQHF. In DNA form, the CDR3 reads TGCGCCAGCAGCCAAGACAAAGGCGCCACTAGCAATCAGCCCCAGCATTTT.

The genes are TRBV7-2 and TRBJ1-1; a weak D match, TRBD1 (5 bases). Germline V gives CDR1 SGHTA, CDR2 FQGNSA. V lost 2 bases to trimming and J lost 1 base, with 17 bases between them. The CDR3 totals 17 residues. DNA for the CDR3: TGTGCCAGCAGCTTATTTTTGCCAGGGAAAAAGAACACTGAAGCTTTCTTT. Translation: CASSLFLPGKKNTEAFF.

This chain joins TRBV27 and TRBJ1-1; no clear D gene. V lost 4 bases and J lost 4, with 7 bases in between. The germline CDR1 and CDR2 sequences are MNHEY and SMNVEV (reference sequence). CDR3 length equals 12 residues. The CDR3 region is CASSSWATEAFF. Written as DNA, the CDR3 is TGTGCCAGCAGTTCCTGGGCCACTGAAGCTTTCTTT.